This entry is about one TCR beta chain. These data belong to a study of T cell repertoires in cytomegalovirus infection. TCRdb used MiXCR to reprocess the reads, holding one entry per CDR3 protein. The sample has 150,000 to 200,000 distinct CDR3 sequences, about 30% seen once. This CDR3 region has 13 residues. The ends were cut back, 6 bases at V and 2 bases at J, with 5 bases in the middle. From germline, CDR1 is MNHEY and CDR2 SVGEGT. This chain links TRBV6-2 or TRBV6-3 with TRBJ1-6; D unresolved. This TCR derives from a human donor in good health (CMV status not recorded). Some clones in this sample may be carry-over from other donors' samples. Specimen: PBMCs. The CDR3 coding sequence is TGTGCCAGCAGACCAGCCTATAATTCACCCCTCCACTTT. Amino acid sequence: CASRPAYNSPLHF.